This is a list of T cell receptor beta chains from one sample in a study of cytomegalovirus exposure and HLA in healthy donors. The repertoire was sequenced with immunoSEQ multiplex PCR; TCRdb's copy has only in-frame clones and lacks some. The sample yields 150,000 to 200,000 clones, 80% seen once. The material sequenced was PBMCs. The source of these receptors is a woman between 40 and 55 years old in good health and CMV-seronegative. Both conserved end residues are part of each CDR3. The D gene is left open where the match is weak. A clone size is listed for some rows: how often the clone was seen (once, few, many), or a class if it is expanded.

>TRBV5-6|TRBD2|NA|TRBJ2-3
CASSLWGGTQYF
TGTGCCAGCAGCTTGTGGGGGGGTACGCAGTATTTT
>TRBV4-1|TRBD2|NA|TRBJ2-5
CASSLGGGTQETQYF
TGCGCCAGCAGCCTTGGCGGGGGGACCCAAGAGACCCAGTACTTC
>TRBV7-2|NA|NA|TRBJ1-5
CASSFSSVNQPQHF
TGTGCCAGCAGCTTTTCTTCGGTAAATCAGCCCCAGCATTTT
>TRBV6-4|NA|NA|TRBJ2-2
CASRREESLTGELFF
TGTGCCAGCAGAAGGGAGGAGTCGTTAACCGGGGAGCTGTTTTTT
>TRBV28|TRBD1|NA|TRBJ1-1
CASRPRQGITEAFF
TGTGCCAGCAGACCCAGACAGGGTATTACTGAAGCTTTCTTT
>TRBV2|NA|NA|TRBJ2-5
CASRGGGRETQYF
TGTGCCAGCAGGGGGGGTGGGCGGGAGACCCAGTACTTC
>TRBV5-4|TRBD2|few|TRBJ2-3
CASSFSSGTGAGLTQYF
TGTGCCAGCAGCTTCTCTTCAGGTACTGGAGCGGGATTAACGCAGTATTTT
>TRBV4-2|TRBD2|NA|TRBJ2-2
CASSQDREGRGTGELFF
TGTGCCAGCAGCCAAGATCGGGAGGGACGAGGCACCGGGGAGCTGTTTTTT
>TRBV28|TRBD1|NA|TRBJ1-1
CASSLWTGAGSGTEAFF
TGTGCCAGCAGTTTATGGACAGGGGCGGGGTCCGGCACTGAAGCTTTCTTT
>TRBV30|TRBD1|NA|TRBJ2-7
CAWSRGTAQYEQYF
TGTGCCTGGAGCCGAGGGACAGCTCAGTACGAGCAGTACTTC
>TRBV7-3|TRBD1|NA|TRBJ2-5
CASSLSRDRVETQYF
TGTGCCAGCAGCTTATCTCGGGACAGGGTGGAGACCCAGTACTTC
>TRBV7-2|TRBD2|NA|TRBJ2-7
CASSPFGLAGGPGEQYF
TGTGCCAGCAGCCCCTTTGGACTAGCGGGAGGGCCTGGCGAGCAGTACTTC
>TRBV29-1|TRBD1|NA|TRBJ1-3
CSVSTGAGNTIYF
TGCAGCGTCTCGACAGGGGCTGGAAACACCATATATTTT
>TRBV28|NA|few|TRBJ2-4
CASSGGTGNIQYF
TGTGCCAGCAGTGGAGGTACTGGGAACATTCAGTACTTC
>TRBV5-1|NA|NA|TRBJ2-3
CASSPTGTDTQYF
TGCGCCAGCAGCCCCACAGGCACAGATACGCAGTATTTT
>TRBV25-1|NA|NA|TRBJ1-2
CASSGGTGTPDGYTF
TGTGCCAGCAGTGGGGGAACAGGGACCCCTGATGGCTACACCTTC
>TRBV5-1|NA|NA|TRBJ1-1
CASRQENTEAFF
TGCGCCAGCAGGCAGGAGAACACTGAAGCTTTCTTT
>TRBV27|TRBD1|NA|TRBJ2-7
CASSSRTGHSYEQYF
TGTGCCAGCAGTTCCCGGACAGGGCACTCCTACGAGCAGTACTTC
>TRBV4-1|TRBD1|NA|TRBJ2-3
CASSHRQGANPTDTQYF
TGCGCCAGCAGCCACAGACAGGGGGCGAATCCTACAGATACGCAGTATTTT
>TRBV7-9|NA|NA|TRBJ1-4
CASSFTTGITNEKLFF
TGTGCCAGCAGCTTTACCACAGGGATTACTAATGAAAAACTGTTTTTT
>TRBV19|NA|NA|TRBJ2-1
CASSIIQTEQFF
TGTGCCAGTAGTATAATACAGACTGAGCAGTTCTTC
>TRBV7-3|NA|NA|TRBJ2-1
CASSNDYEQFF
TGTGCCAGCAGCAACGACTATGAGCAGTTCTTC